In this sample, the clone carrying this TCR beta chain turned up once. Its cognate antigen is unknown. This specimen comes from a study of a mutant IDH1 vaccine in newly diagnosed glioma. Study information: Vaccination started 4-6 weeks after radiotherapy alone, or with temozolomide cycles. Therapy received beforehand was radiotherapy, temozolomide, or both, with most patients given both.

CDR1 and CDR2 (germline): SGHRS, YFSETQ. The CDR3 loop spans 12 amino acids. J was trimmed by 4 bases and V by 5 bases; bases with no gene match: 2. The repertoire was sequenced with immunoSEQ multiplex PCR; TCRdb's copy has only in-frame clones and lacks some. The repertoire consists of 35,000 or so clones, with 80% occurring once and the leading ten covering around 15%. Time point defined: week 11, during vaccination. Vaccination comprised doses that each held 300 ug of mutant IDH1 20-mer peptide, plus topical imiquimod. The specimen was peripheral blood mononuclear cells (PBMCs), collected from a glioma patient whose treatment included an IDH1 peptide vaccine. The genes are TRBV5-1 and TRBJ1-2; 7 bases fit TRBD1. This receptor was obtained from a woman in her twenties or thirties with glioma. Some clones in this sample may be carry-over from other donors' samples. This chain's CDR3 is CASSGTAYGYTF. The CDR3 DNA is TGCGCCAGCAGTGGGACAGCCTATGGCTACACCTTC.